The source of this TCR beta chain is a study of a mutant IDH1 vaccine in newly diagnosed glioma. Whole-study context: Across weeks 1, 3, 5, 7, 11, 15, 19 and 23, patients received a vaccination each time, eight in all. In some groups vaccination began 4-6 weeks post-radiotherapy; others received it with temozolomide. Treated patients, 62.5% male and 37.5% female, averaged approximately 40 years of age.

The method was immunoSEQ multiplex PCR; TCRdb's version includes in-frame clones alone and lacks a portion of them. The table records 32,000 or so clones, approximately 83% of them present only once. Concerning this clone itself: Its antigen is still unknown.

CDR1 is LNHDA and CDR2 is SQIVND in the germline V gene (reference sequence). V shed 2 bases and J shed 7 bases, with 15 bases lying between them. The CDR3 loop spans 15 amino acids. Time point indicated: week 5, during vaccination. Each dose of the vaccine consisted of 300 ug of mutant IDH1 20-mer peptide, with topical imiquimod. Donors had new IDH1-mutant astrocytomas of WHO grade 3 or 4 (ATRX-lost). This material consisted of PBMCs, taken from a glioma patient whose treatment included an IDH1 peptide vaccine. This chain joins TRBV19 and TRBJ1-5; the D gene is possibly TRBD1 (5 bases). The sequence derives from a man aged 25-40 years with glioma. The CDR3 protein is CASSILGPLGQPQHF. CDR3 sequence (DNA): TGTGCCAGTAGTATATTGGGGCCCCTTGGGCAGCCCCAGCATTTT.